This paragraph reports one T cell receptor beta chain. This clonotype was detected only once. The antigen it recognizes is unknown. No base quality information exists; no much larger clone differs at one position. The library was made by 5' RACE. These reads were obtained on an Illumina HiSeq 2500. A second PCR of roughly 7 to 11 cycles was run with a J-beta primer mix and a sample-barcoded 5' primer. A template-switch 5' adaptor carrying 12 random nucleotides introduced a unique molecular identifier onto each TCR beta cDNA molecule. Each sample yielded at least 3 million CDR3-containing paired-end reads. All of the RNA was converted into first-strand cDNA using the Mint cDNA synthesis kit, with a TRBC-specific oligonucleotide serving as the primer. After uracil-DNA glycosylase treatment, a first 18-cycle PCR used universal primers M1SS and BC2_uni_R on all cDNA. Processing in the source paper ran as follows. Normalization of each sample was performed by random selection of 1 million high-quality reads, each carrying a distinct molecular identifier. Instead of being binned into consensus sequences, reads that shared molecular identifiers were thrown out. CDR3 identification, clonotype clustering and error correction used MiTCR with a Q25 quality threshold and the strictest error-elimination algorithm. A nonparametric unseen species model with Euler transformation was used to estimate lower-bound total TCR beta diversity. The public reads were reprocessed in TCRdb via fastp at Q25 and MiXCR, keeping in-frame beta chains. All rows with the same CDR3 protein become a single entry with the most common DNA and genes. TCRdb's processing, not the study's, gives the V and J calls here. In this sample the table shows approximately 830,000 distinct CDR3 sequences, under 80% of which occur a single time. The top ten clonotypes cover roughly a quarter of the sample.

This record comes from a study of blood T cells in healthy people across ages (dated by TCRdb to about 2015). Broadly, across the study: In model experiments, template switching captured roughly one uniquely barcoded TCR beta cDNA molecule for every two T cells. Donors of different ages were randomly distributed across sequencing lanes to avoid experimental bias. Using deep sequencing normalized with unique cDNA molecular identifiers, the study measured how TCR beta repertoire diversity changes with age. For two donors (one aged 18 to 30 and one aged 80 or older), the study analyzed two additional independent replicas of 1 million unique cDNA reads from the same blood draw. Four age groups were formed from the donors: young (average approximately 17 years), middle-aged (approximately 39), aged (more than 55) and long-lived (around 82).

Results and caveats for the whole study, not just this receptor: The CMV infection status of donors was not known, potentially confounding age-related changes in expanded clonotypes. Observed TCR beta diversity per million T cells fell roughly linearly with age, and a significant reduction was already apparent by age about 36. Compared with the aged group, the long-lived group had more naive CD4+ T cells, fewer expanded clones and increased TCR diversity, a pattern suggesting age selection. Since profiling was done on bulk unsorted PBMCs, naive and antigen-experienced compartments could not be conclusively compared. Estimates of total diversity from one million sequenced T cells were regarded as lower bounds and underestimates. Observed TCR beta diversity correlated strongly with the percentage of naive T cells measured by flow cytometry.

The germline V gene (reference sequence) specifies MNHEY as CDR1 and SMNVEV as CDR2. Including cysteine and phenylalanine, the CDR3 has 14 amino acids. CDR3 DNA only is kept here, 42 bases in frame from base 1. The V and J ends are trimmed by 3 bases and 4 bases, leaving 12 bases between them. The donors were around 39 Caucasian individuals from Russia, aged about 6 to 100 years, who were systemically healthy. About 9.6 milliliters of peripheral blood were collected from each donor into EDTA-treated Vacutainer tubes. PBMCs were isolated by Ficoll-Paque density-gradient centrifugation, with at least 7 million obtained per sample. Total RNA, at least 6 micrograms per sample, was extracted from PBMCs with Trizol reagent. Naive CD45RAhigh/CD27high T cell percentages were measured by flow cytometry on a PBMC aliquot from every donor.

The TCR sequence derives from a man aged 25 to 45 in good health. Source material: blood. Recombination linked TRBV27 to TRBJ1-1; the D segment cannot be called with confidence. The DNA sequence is TGTGCCAGCAGTTTGTATAAGACGAGCACTGAAGCTTTCTTT. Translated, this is CASSLYKTSTEAFF.